This is a list of T cell receptor beta chains from one sample in a study of persistence of HIV-infected CD4 T cells. Antigen specificity for these receptors is unknown. Profiling relied on immunoSEQ multiplex PCR, and the TCRdb table lists in-frame clones only, not all of them. The sample records about 33,000 clones, 82% being singletons. This specimen consisted of CD4+ T cells sorted from PBMCs after roughly 18-hour stimulation, obtained from a patient who received antiretroviral therapy. These receptors originate from an adult woman with HIV who was CMV-seropositive. CDR3s include the opening cysteine and the closing phenylalanine or tryptophan. The D gene is left open where the match is weak. The size field is filled for only some rows; it gives once, few, many or a size class.

CDR3aa	CDR3nt	d_gene	abundance	v_gene	j_gene
CATGFSGTSGEGTQYF	TGTGCCACCGGCTTTTCCGGGACTAGCGGGGAAGGGACCCAGTACTTC	TRBD2	NA	TRBV24-1	TRBJ2-5
CATSNPRGRALDTQYF	TGTGCCACCAGTAACCCTCGCGGGAGGGCCCTGGATACGCAGTATTTT	TRBD2	NA	TRBV15	TRBJ2-3
CASSVLAGGLQNEQFF	TGCGCCAGCAGCGTATTAGCGGGGGGCTTGCAGAATGAGCAGTTCTTC	TRBD2	NA	TRBV5-1	TRBJ2-1
CASSLDGTGELFF	TGTGCCAGCAGCTTGGACGGCACCGGGGAGCTGTTTTTT	NA	NA	TRBV5-4	TRBJ2-2
CASSLPGTGVSGELFF	TGTGCCAGCAGCCTCCCCGGGACAGGGGTGTCCGGGGAGCTGTTTTTT	TRBD1	once	TRBV7-3	TRBJ2-2
CASSATGTSIGELFF	TGTGCCAGCAGCGCCACCGGGACTAGCATCGGGGAGCTGTTTTTT	TRBD2	NA	TRBV3-1/TRBV3-2	TRBJ2-2
CASSLGAAGNEQFF	TGTGCCAGCAGCTTGGGAGCGGCGGGCAATGAGCAGTTCTTC	NA	NA	TRBV5-8	TRBJ2-1
CASTLGRGEKLFF	TGTGCCAGCACCTTGGGCCGGGGAGAAAAACTGTTTTTT	NA	NA	TRBV28	TRBJ1-4
CASSLPGGGANNEQFF	TGTGCCAGCAGCCTCCCAGGTGGGGGGGCTAACAATGAGCAGTTCTTC	NA	NA	TRBV7-8	TRBJ2-1
CASSLRPTGIGYTF	TGTGCCAGCAGTCTACGGCCGACAGGGATAGGCTACACCTTC	TRBD1	NA	TRBV27	TRBJ1-2
CASSETRQSNSPLHF	TGTGCCAGCAGTGAAACGCGACAGAGTAACTCACCCCTCCACTTT	NA	NA	TRBV6-1	TRBJ1-6
CASSRGGQGESPLHF	TGCGCCAGCAGCCGGGGGGGACAGGGAGAATCACCCCTCCACTTT	TRBD1	few	TRBV4-1	TRBJ1-6